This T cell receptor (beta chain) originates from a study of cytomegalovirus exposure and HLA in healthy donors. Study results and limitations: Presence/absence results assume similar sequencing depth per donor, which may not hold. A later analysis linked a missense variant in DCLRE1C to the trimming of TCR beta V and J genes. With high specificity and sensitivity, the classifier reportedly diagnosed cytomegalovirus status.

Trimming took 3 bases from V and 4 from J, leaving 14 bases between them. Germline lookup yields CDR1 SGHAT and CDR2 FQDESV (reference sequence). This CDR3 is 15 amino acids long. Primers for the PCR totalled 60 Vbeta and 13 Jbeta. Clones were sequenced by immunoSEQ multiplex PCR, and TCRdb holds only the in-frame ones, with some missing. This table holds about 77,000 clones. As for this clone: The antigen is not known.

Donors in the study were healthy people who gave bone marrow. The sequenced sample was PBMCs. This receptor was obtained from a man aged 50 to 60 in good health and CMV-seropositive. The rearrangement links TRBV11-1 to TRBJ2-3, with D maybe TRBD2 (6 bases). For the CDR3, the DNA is TGTGCCAGCAGCTTCTGGGGCGGGAAAGCAGATACGCAGTATTTT. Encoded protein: CASSFWGGKADTQYF.